This TCR beta chain was retrieved from a study of blood T cell repertoires in COVID-19. Overall study context: The United States, Italy and Spain provided the acute and convalescent COVID-19 samples. From T cells, B-cell-depleted T cells, or PBMCs came the material, which was cDNA or gDNA.

V gave up 0 bases and J gave up 6 bases; unmatched junction bases: 4. In germline, CDR1 is SGHRS, CDR2 YFSETQ. The CDR3 spans 14 residues. Authors' methods: From reference gene primer amplification, estimates of nucleated cell counts were derived. Only in-frame clones appear in the TCRdb table, and some are missing; sequencing was by immunoSEQ multiplex PCR. V, J and clone size were drawn from that table, and D and trimming were deduced from the DNA. The sample contains 73,000 or so clones, about nine tenths of which appear only once. The chain has TRBV5-1 and TRBJ2-3; TRBD2 matches 7 bases. The sequenced sample consisted of peripheral blood. The TCR originated in a human donor with active COVID-19. The donor label of this sample is uncertain. CDR3 sequence: CASSLGEGFDTQYF. In nucleotides, the CDR3 is TGCGCCAGCAGCTTGGGGGAGGGATTCGATACGCAGTATTTT.